This TCR beta chain was found in a study of blood T cell repertoires in COVID-19. Per germline, CDR1 MNHEY and CDR2 SVGAGI. CDR3 size: 14 residues. After removal of 6 bases from V and 4 bases from J, the junction contained 6 bases not matched to a gene. Data came from immunoSEQ multiplex PCR; TCRdb stores just in-frame clones and leaves some out. The sample includes 500,000 to 600,000 clones, roughly 91% of them seen just once. This chain uses TRBV6-5 with TRBJ2-1; 7 bases fit TRBD2. The sequencing sample was made of peripheral blood. This receptor was identified in a woman aged 45-59 years with COVID-19, enrolled during active disease. The CDR3 DNA follows: TGTGCCAGCAGGGCCCGGGGGGAGTACAATGAGCAGTTCTTC. Translation: CASRARGEYNEQFF.